These 9 T cell receptor beta chains originate from one sample sequenced in a study of regulatory T cells in long-lasting Graves disease. This sample's time point: newly diagnosed GD, antithyroid drugs for less than 3 months. RNA isolated from PBMCs was used to make the TCR library. Libraries of TCR beta came from iRepertoire HTBI primers plus Arm-PCR of CDR3 regions. MiXCR was run by TCRdb on the multiplex PCR reads, yielding one entry per CDR3 protein. The table includes around 480,000 distinct CDR3 sequences, around 16% detected once. Separately, the same data were catalogued under a study of T cells in Graves' hyperthyroidism and ophthalmopathy.

The sample in question was peripheral blood mononuclear cells (PBMCs), obtained at new diagnosis, from a patient treated with antithyroid drugs. The receptors originated from a man aged 35 to 55 with Graves disease.

The gene calls are TRBV28 and TRBJ2-6; D uncertain. The V end was cut by 2 bases, the J end by 0 bases, with 8 bases between. The CDR3 covers 16 residues. Germline loops: CDR1 MDHEN, CDR2 SYDVKM. The CDR3 nucleotides read TGTGCCAGCAGTTTACGACTTAACTCTGGGGCCAACGTCCTGACTTTC. It yields the protein CASSLRLNSGANVLTF.

This clonotype was picked up many times. CDR3 coding DNA: TGTGCCAGCAGGACTAGCGGGGGGGACGAGCAGTACTTC. This sequence encodes CASRTSGGDEQYF. The chain carries TRBV6-2 or TRBV6-3 and TRBJ2-7; TRBD2 matches 14 bases. V dropped 6 bases and J dropped 5; count of bases not matched to a gene: 0. The germline V gene encodes CDR1 MNHEY and CDR2 SVGEGT. The CDR3 covers 13 residues.

This clonotype has just a few counts. The chain couples TRBV27 to TRBJ1-6; 7 bases map to TRBD1. The V gene end was trimmed by 5 bases and the J gene end by 6 bases; junction bases not matched to a gene: 7. The CDR3 loop spans 15 amino acids. CDR1 and CDR2 (germline): MNHEY, SMNVEV (reference sequence). The CDR3: CASSPRQGGNSPLHF. CDR3 bases: TGTGCCAGCAGTCCAAGACAGGGCGGTAATTCACCCCTCCACTTT.

This clonotype has at least ten counts. The chain links TRBV20-1 to TRBJ2-1; TRBD2 aligns across 9 bases. The junction had 10 bases not matched to a gene; V was cut back by 0 bases and J by 7 bases. The CDR3 contains 16 residues. The germline V gene encodes CDR1 DFQATT and CDR2 SNEGSKA (reference sequence). CDR3 protein: CSARDLSGRLINEQFF. Here the CDR3 DNA reads TGCAGTGCTAGAGATCTCAGCGGGAGGTTGATTAATGAGCAGTTCTTC.

The CDR3 nucleotides are TGTGCCAGCAGTGAAGTGGGGATACAAGAGACCCAGTACTTC. It specifies CASSEVGIQETQYF. This sequence joins TRBV25-1 and TRBJ2-5; D is unclear. Per germline, CDR1 MGHDK and CDR2 SYGVNS. This CDR3 is built from 14 residues. Trimming cost V 2 bases and J 2 bases, with 9 bases left between them.

Many counts were recorded for this clonotype. The genes are TRBV28 and TRBJ1-2; no definite D call. The CDR3 runs 11 residues. The V end was cut by 6 bases, the J end by 2 bases, with 4 bases between. The germline gives CDR1 MDHEN, CDR2 SYDVKM. CDR3 sequence reads: CASSLNYGYTF. The CDR3 DNA reads TGTGCCAGCAGCTTAAACTATGGCTACACCTTC.

J is TRBJ2-1 and V is TRBV14; 8 bases match TRBD1. The CDR3 contains 14 residues. Trimming cost V 2 bases and J 6 bases; bases outside gene matches: 3. CDR1 and CDR2 from the germline V gene are SGHDN and FVKESK. The DNA for the CDR3 is TGTGCCAGCAGCCAATATGACAGGGGCAATGAGCAGTTCTTC. This codes for CASSQYDRGNEQFF. Full variable domain (missing parts from reference TRBV14 and TRBJ2-1): EAGVTQFPSHSVIEKGQTVTLRCDPISGHDNLYWYRRVMGKEIKFLLHFVKESKQDESGMPNNRFLAERTGGTYSTLKVQPAELEDSGVYFCASSQYDRGNEQFFGPGTRLTVL.

This clonotype has only a few counts. This chain connects TRBV12-3 or TRBV12-4 to TRBJ2-3; TRBD1 is a possible D gene (6 bases). V was cut by 7 bases and J by 5 bases, with 13 bases left in between. This CDR3 has 13 amino acids. In DNA form, the CDR3 reads TGTGCCAGCACTGGGGGCGCAAAAGATACGCAGTATTTT. It codes for CASTGGAKDTQYF.

This clonotype turned up a few times. Its ends do not fully match the called genes, so a read error is possible. The chain combines TRBV4-1 with TRBJ2-4; 10 bases are shared with TRBD2. Germline V lookup: CDR1 MGHRA, CDR2 YSYEKL. The CDR3 spans 15 residues. The CDR3 DNA reads TGTGCCAGCAGCCAAGAGTTAGCGGGGGGAAACATTCAGTACTTC. Protein: CASSQELAGGNIQYF.